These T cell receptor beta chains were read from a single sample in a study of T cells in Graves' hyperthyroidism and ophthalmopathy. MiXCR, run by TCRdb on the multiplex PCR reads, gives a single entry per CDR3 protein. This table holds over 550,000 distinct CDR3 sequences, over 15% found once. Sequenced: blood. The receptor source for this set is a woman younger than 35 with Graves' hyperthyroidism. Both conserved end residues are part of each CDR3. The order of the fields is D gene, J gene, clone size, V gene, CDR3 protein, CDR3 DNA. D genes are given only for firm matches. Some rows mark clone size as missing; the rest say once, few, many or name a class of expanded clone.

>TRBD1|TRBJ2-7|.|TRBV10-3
CAISGTGDNEQYF
TGTGCCATCAGTGGGACAGGGGACAATGAGCAGTACTTC
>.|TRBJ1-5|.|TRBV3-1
CASSQDSGIGNQPQHF
TGTGCCAGCAGCCAAGATTCGGGGATTGGCAATCAGCCCCAGCATTTT
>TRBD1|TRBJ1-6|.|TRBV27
CASSFEVTGVSPLHF
TGTGCCAGCAGTTTTGAGGTCACAGGGGTCTCACCCCTCCACTTT
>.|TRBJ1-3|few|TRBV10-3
CAIQGRASGNTIYF
TGTGCCATCCAGGGCAGGGCCTCTGGAAACACCATATATTTT
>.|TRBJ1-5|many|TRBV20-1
CSAIGGSNQPQHF
TGCAGTGCTATCGGGGGGAGCAATCAGCCCCAGCATTTT
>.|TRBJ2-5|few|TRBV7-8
CASSHMQTQYF
TGTGCCAGCAGTCATATGCAGACCCAGTACTTC
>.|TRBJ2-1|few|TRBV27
CASSLEGINNEQFF
TGTGCCAGCAGTTTGGAGGGGATCAACAATGAGCAGTTCTTC
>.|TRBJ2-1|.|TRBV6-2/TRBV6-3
CASRSHGRNEQFF
TGTGCCAGCAGATCTCACGGCAGAAATGAGCAGTTCTTC
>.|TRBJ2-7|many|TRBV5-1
CASSSRDNSYEQYF
TGCGCCAGCAGCAGCCGGGACAACTCCTACGAGCAGTACTTC
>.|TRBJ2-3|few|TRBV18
CASSPPLETSVADTQYF
TGTGCCAGCTCACCACCCCTCGAGACTAGTGTTGCAGATACGCAGTATTTT
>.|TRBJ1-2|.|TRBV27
CASIAGDYGYTF
TGTGCCAGCATAGCGGGGGACTATGGCTACACCTTC
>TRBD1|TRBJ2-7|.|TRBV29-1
CSVRDSLYEQYF
TGCAGCGTTCGGGACAGCCTTTACGAGCAGTACTTC
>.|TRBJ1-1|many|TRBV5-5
CASSPASLF
TGTGCCAGCAGCCCAGCTTCCCTCTTT
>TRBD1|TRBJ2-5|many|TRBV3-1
CASSPRDREETQYF
TGTGCCAGCAGCCCCCGGGACAGGGAAGAGACCCAGTACTTC
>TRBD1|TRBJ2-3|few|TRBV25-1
CASSVPLRDSLGATDTQYF
TGTGCCAGCAGTGTACCTCTCCGGGACAGCCTTGGAGCCACAGATACGCAGTATTTT
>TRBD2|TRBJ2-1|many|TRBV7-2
CASSLLSGRAANEQFF
TGTGCCAGCAGCTTACTAAGCGGGAGGGCCGCAAATGAGCAGTTCTTC
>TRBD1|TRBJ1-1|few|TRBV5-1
CASSLGDRGRTRGTEAFF
TGCGCCAGCAGCTTGGGGGACAGGGGCCGAACCCGGGGGACTGAAGCTTTCTTT
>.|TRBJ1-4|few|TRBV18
CASSPGGFPNEKLFF
TGTGCCAGCTCACCAGGAGGCTTCCCAAATGAAAAACTGTTTTTT
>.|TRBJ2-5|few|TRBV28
CASRLSGSGETQYF
TGTGCCAGCCGCCTTAGCGGAAGTGGAGAGACCCAGTACTTC
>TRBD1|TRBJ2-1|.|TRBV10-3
CAISGDRGNGQFF
TGTGCCATCAGTGGGGACAGGGGAAATGGGCAGTTCTTC
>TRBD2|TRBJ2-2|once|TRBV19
CASTLAGVGTGELFF
TGTGCCAGTACCCTAGCGGGAGTAGGGACCGGGGAGCTGTTTTTT
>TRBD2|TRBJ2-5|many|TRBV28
CASRGLAGASWTQYF
TGTGCCAGCAGGGGGCTAGCGGGAGCGTCATGGACCCAGTACTTC
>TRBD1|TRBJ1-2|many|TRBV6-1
CASILTGTAEGYTF
TGTGCCAGCATCCTAACCGGGACAGCGGAAGGCTACACCTTC
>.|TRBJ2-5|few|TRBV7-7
CASSIGIRGDLGETQYF
TGTGCCAGCAGCATTGGGATTAGGGGCGACCTCGGAGAGACCCAGTACTTC
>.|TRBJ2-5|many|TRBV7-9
CASSWGPAAEETQYF
TGTGCCAGCAGCTGGGGACCGGCGGCCGAAGAGACCCAGTACTTC
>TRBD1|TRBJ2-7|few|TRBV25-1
CASSVGGNEQYF
TGTGCCAGCAGTGTAGGGGGCAACGAGCAGTACTTC
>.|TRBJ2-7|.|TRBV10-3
CAIARDGTYEQYF
TGTGCCATAGCTAGGGACGGAACCTACGAGCAGTACTTC
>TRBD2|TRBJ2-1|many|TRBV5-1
CASSSNSGRGYNEQFF
TGCGCCAGCAGCTCTAATAGCGGGAGAGGTTACAATGAGCAGTTCTTC
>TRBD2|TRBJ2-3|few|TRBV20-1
CSARDLREAADTQYF
TGCAGTGCTAGAGATCTGCGGGAGGCGGCAGATACGCAGTATTTT
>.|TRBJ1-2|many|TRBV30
CAWSGGFNYGYTF
TGTGCCTGGAGCGGTGGATTTAACTATGGCTACACCTTC
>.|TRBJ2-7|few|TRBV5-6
CASSLAVSEQYF
TGTGCCAGCAGCTTGGCTGTGAGTGAGCAGTACTTC
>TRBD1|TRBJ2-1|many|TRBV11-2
CASSIDRVLFF
TGTGCCAGCAGCATAGACAGGGTTTTGTTCTTC
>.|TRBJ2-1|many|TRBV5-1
CASSPDYPYNEQFF
TGCGCCAGCAGCCCGGACTACCCTTACAATGAGCAGTTCTTC
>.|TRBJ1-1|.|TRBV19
CASSIEAATEAFF
TGTGCCAGTAGTATCGAGGCAGCCACTGAAGCTTTCTTT
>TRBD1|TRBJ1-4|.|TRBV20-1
CSAPDRATTNEKLFF
TGCAGTGCTCCGGACAGGGCCACAACTAATGAAAAACTGTTTTTT
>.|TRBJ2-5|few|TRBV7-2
CASSFSGSQETQYF
TGTGCCAGCAGCTTTTCAGGTTCCCAAGAGACCCAGTACTTC
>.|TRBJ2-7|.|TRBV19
CASSIGGLNEQYF
TGTGCCAGTAGTATAGGCGGGCTCAACGAGCAGTACTTC
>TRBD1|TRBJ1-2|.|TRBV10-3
CASGQGPTNYGYTF
TGTGCCTCGGGACAGGGGCCAACTAACTATGGCTACACCTTC
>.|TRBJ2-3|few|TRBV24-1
CATSDGAGDTQYF
TGTGCCACCAGTGATGGGGCTGGAGATACGCAGTATTTT
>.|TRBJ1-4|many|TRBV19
CASSIFGRTNEKLFF
TGTGCCAGTAGTATATTCGGACGAACTAATGAAAAACTGTTTTTT
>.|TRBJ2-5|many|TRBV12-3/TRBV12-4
CASSFETQETQYF
TGTGCCAGCAGTTTCGAGACACAAGAGACCCAGTACTTC
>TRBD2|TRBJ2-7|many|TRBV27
CASSVDSGRALYEQYF
TGTGCCAGCAGTGTTGATAGCGGGAGGGCCCTCTACGAGCAGTACTTC
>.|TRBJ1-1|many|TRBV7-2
CASSFRPEAEAFF
TGTGCCAGCAGCTTCCGGCCAGAGGCCGAAGCTTTCTTT
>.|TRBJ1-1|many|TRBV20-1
CSARVPGNTEAFF
TGCAGTGCTAGAGTCCCAGGGAACACTGAAGCTTTCTTT
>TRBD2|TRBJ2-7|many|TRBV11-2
CASTLAGGRSEQYF
TGTGCCAGCACCCTAGCGGGGGGGCGATCCGAGCAGTACTTC
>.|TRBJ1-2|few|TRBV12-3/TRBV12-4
CASSPTGMGYGYTF
TGTGCCAGCAGTCCAACAGGGATGGGGTATGGCTACACCTTC